This T cell receptor (beta chain) was sequenced during a study of blood T cells in healthy people across ages. Study findings and constraints: Measured against age, TCR beta diversity per million T cells decreased in a roughly linear manner. Diversity was higher, and naive CD4+ cells more numerous, in long-lived donors than in aged donors.

Each sample gave at least 6 million isolated PBMCs. This clonotype came up a few times. The target antigen is unknown. The CDR3 consists of 15 residues. The V gene lost 1 base and the J gene lost 0 bases, with 9 bases spanning the gap. Primed by a sample-barcoded 5' primer and a J-beta primer mix, a second PCR proceeded for 7 to 11 cycles. TCRdb reprocessed the 5' RACE reads with MiXCR, giving one entry per CDR3 protein. Of over 600,000 distinct CDR3 sequences listed, approximately 60% are singletons. The source of this sequence is a man in his forties in good health. What was sequenced was blood. The V call is TRBV12-3 or TRBV12-4, the J call TRBJ1-2; no clear D. The CDR3 DNA is TGTGCCAGCAGTTTAGATAACAGAGCTAACTATGGCTACACCTTC. It yields the protein CASSLDNRANYGYTF.